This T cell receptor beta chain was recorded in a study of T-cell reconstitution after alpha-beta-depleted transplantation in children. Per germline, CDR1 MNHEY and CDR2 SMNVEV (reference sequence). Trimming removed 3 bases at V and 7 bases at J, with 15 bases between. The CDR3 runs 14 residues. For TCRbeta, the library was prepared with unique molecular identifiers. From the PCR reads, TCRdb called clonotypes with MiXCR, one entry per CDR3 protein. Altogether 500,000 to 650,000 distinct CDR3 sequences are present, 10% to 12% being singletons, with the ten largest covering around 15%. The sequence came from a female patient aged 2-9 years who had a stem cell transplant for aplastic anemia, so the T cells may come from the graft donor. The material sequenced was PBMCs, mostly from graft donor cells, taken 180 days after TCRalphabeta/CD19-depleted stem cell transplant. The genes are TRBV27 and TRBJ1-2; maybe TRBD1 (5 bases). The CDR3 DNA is TGTGCCAGCAGTTTCCTCTCTGGGACGAGTGGCTACACCTTC. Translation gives CASSFLSGTSGYTF.